What follows is one T cell receptor (beta chain) and its context. The CDR3 is 14 amino acids. The germline V and J ends were trimmed by 0 bases and 8 bases, with 11 bases remaining between them. Germline V gives CDR1 LNHDA, CDR2 SQIVND (reference sequence). The sample originates from a study of T cell clones after liver transplantation. Method: immunoSEQ multiplex PCR; TCRdb's copy keeps in-frame clones and lacks some. This table holds roughly 100,000 clones, approximately 78% found once. This TCR was sampled from a human donor who received a liver transplant. The sequencing used CD4+ T cells from blood, collected before liver transplant. This sequence joins TRBV19 and TRBJ2-1; D uncertain. The CDR3 loop is CASSIDPSIDEQFF. The CDR3, as DNA: TGTGCCAGTAGTATAGACCCCTCTATAGATGAGCAGTTCTTC.